These T cell receptor beta chains were read from a single sample in a study of T-cell reconstitution after alpha-beta-depleted transplantation in children. TCRdb reprocessed the PCR reads with MiXCR, giving one entry per CDR3 protein. The repertoire holds about 690,000 distinct CDR3 sequences, with 15% to 20% as singletons. The specimen was PBMCs from the stem cell graft donor, collected from the stem cell graft. The receptors were sampled from a human donor who donated a stem cell graft to a child with acute myeloid leukemia. CDR3s include the opening cysteine and the closing phenylalanine or tryptophan. The D gene is left open where the match is weak. Clone size is stated in some rows and not others, as once, few, many or a class when expanded.

j_call: TRBJ1-1
cdr3_length: 14
clone_size: -
v_call: TRBV20-1
d_call: -
cdr3_nt: TGCAGTGCTAGAGATCGACCGAGAAACACTGAAGCTTTCTTT
cdr3_aa: CSARDRPRNTEAFF

j_call: TRBJ1-1
cdr3_length: 14
clone_size: -
v_call: TRBV7-9
d_call: -
cdr3_nt: TGTGCCAGCAGCCCCGGCGTAATGAACACTGAAGCTTTCTTT
cdr3_aa: CASSPGVMNTEAFF

j_call: TRBJ1-5
cdr3_length: 14
clone_size: -
v_call: TRBV12-3/TRBV12-4
d_call: -
cdr3_nt: TGTGCCAGCGGGAAGGGGGATAGCAATCAGCCCCAGCATTTT
cdr3_aa: CASGKGDSNQPQHF

j_call: TRBJ1-1
cdr3_length: 16
clone_size: -
v_call: TRBV12-3/TRBV12-4
d_call: TRBD1
cdr3_nt: TGTGCCAGCAGTGCTCAGGGGGGTAGGTTGAACACTGAAGCTTTCTTT
cdr3_aa: CASSAQGGRLNTEAFF

j_call: TRBJ2-1
cdr3_length: 16
clone_size: few
v_call: TRBV20-1
d_call: TRBD2
cdr3_nt: TGCAGTGCTAGAGTGGGAGGACTAGCGGTGGCCAATGAGCAGTTCTTC
cdr3_aa: CSARVGGLAVANEQFF

j_call: TRBJ2-5
cdr3_length: 14
clone_size: -
v_call: TRBV4-2
d_call: -
cdr3_nt: TGTGCCAGCTCTCATCACCGGCCGCCGGAGACCCAGTACTTC
cdr3_aa: CASSHHRPPETQYF

j_call: TRBJ2-5
cdr3_length: 14
clone_size: -
v_call: TRBV5-5
d_call: TRBD1
cdr3_nt: TGTGCCAGCAGCCAGATACAGGGGCCGGAGACCCAGTACTTC
cdr3_aa: CASSQIQGPETQYF

j_call: TRBJ2-7
cdr3_length: 13
clone_size: few
v_call: TRBV7-9
d_call: -
cdr3_nt: TGTGCCAGCAGGGCCGGGTCTGCCTACGAGCAGTACTTC
cdr3_aa: CASRAGSAYEQYF

j_call: TRBJ2-3
cdr3_length: 15
clone_size: -
v_call: TRBV9
d_call: TRBD2
cdr3_nt: TGTGCCAGTAGCGGGGGACTCCCCGGACCAGATACGCAGTATTTT
cdr3_aa: CASSGGLPGPDTQYF

j_call: TRBJ1-2
cdr3_length: 15
clone_size: few
v_call: TRBV20-1
d_call: TRBD1
cdr3_nt: TGCAGTGCTCGGGGACAGGCCAATGCTAACTATGGCTACACCTTC
cdr3_aa: CSARGQANANYGYTF

j_call: TRBJ2-7
cdr3_length: 16
clone_size: -
v_call: TRBV5-1
d_call: TRBD2
cdr3_nt: TGCGCCAGCAGCTCCTATTCCGGGACTAAGGTTTCCGAGCAGTACTTC
cdr3_aa: CASSSYSGTKVSEQYF

j_call: TRBJ2-5
cdr3_length: 14
clone_size: -
v_call: TRBV3-1
d_call: -
cdr3_nt: TGTGCCAGCAGCCAAGCGGGGGTACAAGAGACCCAGTACTTC
cdr3_aa: CASSQAGVQETQYF

j_call: TRBJ2-5
cdr3_length: 16
clone_size: -
v_call: TRBV15
d_call: TRBD1
cdr3_nt: TGTGCCACCAGCACCTTCAGGGGGCGCGGAGAGGAGACCCAGTACTTC
cdr3_aa: CATSTFRGRGEETQYF

j_call: TRBJ1-5
cdr3_length: 13
clone_size: -
v_call: TRBV6-6
d_call: -
cdr3_nt: TGTGCCAGCAGCCCGACAGGTCAGGGGCCCCAGCATTTT
cdr3_aa: CASSPTGQGPQHF

j_call: TRBJ1-2
cdr3_length: 16
clone_size: -
v_call: TRBV9
d_call: -
cdr3_nt: TGTGCCAGCAGCGTAGGAGGGGATTCTGCTAACTATGGCTACACCTTC
cdr3_aa: CASSVGGDSANYGYTF

j_call: TRBJ2-5
cdr3_length: 11
clone_size: many
v_call: TRBV29-1
d_call: -
cdr3_nt: TGCAGCGTTGTGAGGGAGCAGACCCAGTACTTC
cdr3_aa: CSVVREQTQYF

j_call: TRBJ1-2
cdr3_length: 12
clone_size: many
v_call: TRBV20-1
d_call: -
cdr3_nt: TGCAGTGCTAGTGGGACAACCTATGGCTACACCTTC
cdr3_aa: CSASGTTYGYTF

j_call: TRBJ2-2
cdr3_length: 14
clone_size: many
v_call: TRBV20-1
d_call: -
cdr3_nt: TGCAGTGCGGAACCGGGCCTCGGTATCGGGGAGCTGTTTTTT
cdr3_aa: CSAEPGLGIGELFF

j_call: TRBJ2-7
cdr3_length: 14
clone_size: -
v_call: TRBV24-1
d_call: TRBD1
cdr3_nt: TGTGCCACCAGTGATACCGGGACAGCCTACGAGCAGTACTTC
cdr3_aa: CATSDTGTAYEQYF

j_call: TRBJ2-7
cdr3_length: 16
clone_size: -
v_call: TRBV7-9
d_call: TRBD2
cdr3_nt: TGTGCCAGCAGCGGCCCGGGACTAGCGGGATACTACGAGCAGTACTTC
cdr3_aa: CASSGPGLAGYYEQYF